This TCR beta chain comes out of a study of cytomegalovirus exposure and HLA in healthy donors. Measured with immunoSEQ multiplex PCR; TCRdb has only the in-frame clones, and not every one. Here the sample spans over 110,000 clones, approximately 86% being singletons. Germline V gene sequence: CDR1 MNHEY, CDR2 SVGAGI. The CDR3 spans 16 residues. Trimming pared 4 bases from V and 0 bases from J, leaving 16 bases between. The sequence was obtained from a man between 18 and 35 years old in good health and CMV-seropositive. The rearrangement joins TRBV6-5 to TRBJ2-7; D is possibly TRBD2 (6 bases). What was sequenced was PBMCs. CDR3: CASSSGSLLRSYEQYF. The CDR3 bases are TGTGCCAGCAGTTCCGGGAGCCTTTTACGCTCCTACGAGCAGTACTTC.